This TCR beta chain stems from a study of molecular identifiers for immune sequencing clone quantification. Overall study context: Naive CD8 cell RNA, from 20,000 or 100,000 cells, was split five ways in replicates, with four sequenced.

Remarks on this clonotype: Its antigen is unknown.

Previously published methods and listed TCR primers were used for the bulk TCR libraries. From the PCR reads, TCRdb called clonotypes with MiXCR, one entry per CDR3 protein. The data contain approximately 500,000 distinct CDR3 sequences, about 20% of them singletons. The germline gives CDR1 SGHRS, CDR2 YFSETQ. V was pared by 9 bases and J by 0 bases, with 13 bases between. The CDR3 length is 14 residues. Study-wide results and limits: Underestimated sizes of highly expanded clones could result from identical TCR molecules that share a barcode. Effector cells had over 98% of their molecules in clones above 20 RNA copies, while naive cells had under 1%.

Sequenced material: naive CD8+ T cells from blood, with Jurkat cell RNA spiked in. The subset was: FACS-sorted CD8+CD4-CCR7+CD45RA+ naive T cells. The chain combines TRBV5-1 with TRBJ1-5; TRBD1 is a possible D gene (5 bases). The sequence was obtained from a human donor in good health. Some libraries in this study had Jurkat cell RNA spiked in. This CDR3 is CANTRTRSNQPQHF. DNA of the CDR3: TGCGCCAACACACGGACACGTAGCAATCAGCCCCAGCATTTT.